What follows are 32 T cell receptor beta chains derived from one specimen sequenced in a study of T cell responses to AZD1222 COVID-19 vaccine. Only in-frame clones appear in the TCRdb table, and some are missing; sequencing was by immunoSEQ multiplex PCR. The sample consists of about 96,000 clones, 85% to 90% of them appearing once. The sample in question was peripheral blood, obtained on day 0 of AZD1222 vaccination. The receptors were sampled from an adult in good health.

The chain links TRBV11-3 to TRBJ2-1, with 10 positions matching TRBD2. The V gene's germline CDR1 is SGHNT and CDR2 YENEEA. The CDR3 spans 17 residues. V lost 1 base, J lost 4 bases, and 7 bases stayed unmatched. The CDR3 DNA is TGTGCCAGCAGCTTAGGCCGGACTAGCGGAGGATACAATGAGCAGTTCTTC. This translates into CASSLGRTSGGYNEQFF.

The chain recombines TRBV28 with TRBJ2-5, with TRBD1 matching 7 bases. Looked up from germline, CDR1 is MDHEN and CDR2 is SYDVKM. V shed 5 bases, J shed 4 bases, and the junction held 16 bases outside the gene matches. The CDR3 length is 17 residues. The DNA of the CDR3 is TGTGCCAGCAGTCCCTCCTCACAGGGGAATGGGGTAGAGACCCAGTACTTC. Its protein product is CASSPSSQGNGVETQYF.

In this sample, this clone turned up a few times. This chain uses TRBV7-2 with TRBJ2-2; D possibly corresponds to TRBD2 (6 bases). Trimming pared 4 bases from V and 3 bases from J, leaving 12 bases between. Germline CDR1 is SGHTA and CDR2 is FQGNSA. The CDR3 is made up of 15 amino acids. The CDR3 DNA follows: TGTGCCAGCAGCTCATGGGGGACTCACACCGGGGAGCTGTTTTTT. Protein: CASSSWGTHTGELFF.

The chain recombines TRBV14 with TRBJ1-4, with D unresolved. Germline lookup yields CDR1 SGHDN and CDR2 FVKESK. Trimming cost V 0 bases and J 13 bases, with 9 bases left between them. This CDR3 spans 12 amino acids. As DNA, the CDR3 is TGTGCCAGCAGCCAAGATCGGATTTCACTGTTTTTT. Its translation is CASSQDRISLFF.

The J gene is TRBJ2-5, the V gene TRBV10-3; 7 nucleotides align to TRBD1. This CDR3 has 13 residues. The germline V gene has CDR1 ENHRY and CDR2 SYGVKD. The J segment lost 5 bases and the V segment lost 7 bases, leaving 7 bases of the junction unmatched. The CDR3: CAIIDRDLETQYF. In nucleotides, the CDR3 is TGTGCCATCATCGACAGGGATTTGGAGACCCAGTACTTC.

The chain couples TRBV7-9 to TRBJ1-2; TRBD1 agrees at 9 bases. Germline CDR1 is SEHNR and CDR2 is FQNEAQ (reference sequence). The CDR3 extends over 15 amino acids. The ends lost 1 base at V and 4 bases at J; junction bases unmatched: 4. The CDR3 sequence is CASSLGTGAIYGYTF. In nucleotides, the CDR3 is TGTGCCAGCAGCTTAGGGACAGGGGCCATCTATGGCTACACCTTC. Complete variable domain (other parts from reference TRBV7-9 and TRBJ1-2): DTGVSQNPRHKITKRGQNVTFRCDPISEHNRLYWYRQTLGQGPEFLTYFQNEAQLEKSRLLSDRFSAERPKGSFSTLEIQRTEQGDSAMYLCASSLGTGAIYGYTFGSGTRLTVV.

This sequence joins TRBV30 and TRBJ2-1; D uncertain. The CDR3 extends over 10 amino acids. Germline loops: CDR1 GTSNPN, CDR2 SVGIG (reference sequence). CDR3 nucleotides: TGTGCATATAGAGTGGCTGAGCAGTTCTTC. Protein product: CAYRVAEQFF.

This CDR3 is CASSTPPGGLNTEAFF. The CDR3 nucleotides are TGTGCCAGCAGTACCCCACCCGGGGGGTTGAACACTGAAGCTTTCTTT. The chain links TRBV28 to TRBJ1-1; weak D call: TRBD1 (5 bases). Germline-derived CDR1 and CDR2 are MDHEN and SYDVKM. Deletions cut 5 bases from V and 0 bases from J, with 16 bases between. There are 16 residues in the CDR3.

The chain uses TRBV15 and TRBJ1-4, with D hard to call. There are 15 residues in the CDR3. Trimming removed 0 bases at V and 5 bases at J, with 10 bases between. Germline CDR1 and CDR2: LNHNV and YYDKDF (reference sequence). In DNA form, the CDR3 reads TGTGCCACCAGCAGAGACCTCGACATAAATGAAAAACTGTTTTTT. Its protein product is CATSRDLDINEKLFF.

The gene calls are TRBV19 and TRBJ1-1; D is undetermined. The V gene lost 0 bases and the J gene lost 6 bases, with 11 bases spanning the gap. Germline CDR1 reads LNHDA; CDR2 reads SQIVND (reference sequence). This CDR3 is 14 amino acids long. CDR3 coding DNA: TGTGCCAGTAGTATAGATCATTCGGAAGCTGAAGCTTTCTTT. Amino acid sequence: CASSIDHSEAEAFF.

The chain is built from TRBV5-1 and TRBJ2-2, with 15 bases identical to TRBD2. The CDR3 has 18 amino acids. Germline CDR1 SGHRS, CDR2 YFSETQ. V was pared by 0 bases and J by 4 bases, with 4 bases of the junction left unmatched. The CDR3 region has the DNA TGCGCCAGCAGCTTGGCCCGGACTAGCGGGAGGGCCACCGGGGAGCTGTTTTTT. Protein product: CASSLARTSGRATGELFF.

The CDR3 spells CASSILGQGLLSLYNEQFF. Written as DNA, the CDR3 is TGTGCCAGCAGTATATTGGGACAGGGGCTTCTTTCCCTCTACAATGAGCAGTTCTTC. This rearrangement joins TRBV11-2 to TRBJ2-1; 10 bases line up with TRBD1. V lost 6 bases, J lost 3 bases, and 17 bases stayed unmatched. Germline-derived CDR1 and CDR2 are SGHAT and FQNNGV. This CDR3 comprises 19 residues.

The chain uses TRBV28 and TRBJ1-4; the match to TRBD1 covers 9 bases. Looked up from germline, CDR1 is MDHEN and CDR2 is SYDVKM. The V segment lost 6 bases and the J segment 11 bases; nucleotides outside the gene matches: 10. This CDR3 comprises 14 residues. DNA of the CDR3: TGTGCCAGCAGGAGACAGGGGGAATTGCGGAAACTGTTTTTT. Protein product: CASRRQGELRKLFF. Full variable domain (remainder filled in from reference TRBV28 and TRBJ1-4): DVKVTQSSRYLVKRTGEKVFLECVQDMDHENMFWYRQDPGLGLRLIYFSYDVKMKEKGDIPEGYSVSREKKERFSLILESASTNQTSMYLCASRRQGELRKLFFGSGTQLSVL.

J is TRBJ2-2 and V is TRBV5-1; no reliable D call. The CDR3 consists of 15 residues. V lost 4 bases and J lost 6, with 16 bases in between. Germline-derived CDR1 and CDR2 are SGHRS and YFSETQ. CDR3 coding DNA: TGCGCCAGCAGCCTCCTGACATATACCGCCGGGGAGCTGTTTTTT. It specifies CASSLLTYTAGELFF.

The CDR3 sequence is CASSERYQGADYGYTF. CDR3 nucleotide sequence: TGTGCCAGCAGTGAAAGGTATCAGGGGGCGGACTATGGCTACACCTTC. The chain recombines TRBV6-1 with TRBJ1-2; the match to TRBD1 covers 8 bases. Looked up from germline, CDR1 is MNHNS and CDR2 is SASEGT. This CDR3 has 16 residues. Trimming took 2 bases from V and 3 from J; bases not matched to a gene: 8.

The chain couples TRBV29-1 to TRBJ2-2; D unresolved. Germline loops: CDR1 SQVTM, CDR2 ANQGSEA. Trimming left V 3 bases short and J 7 bases short, with 6 bases between. The CDR3 totals 11 residues. The CDR3 DNA reads TGCAGCGTTGAGGTTGGCGGGGAGCTGTTTTTT. This translates into CSVEVGGELFF.

The J gene is TRBJ2-7, the V gene TRBV7-9, with a weak D call TRBD2 (5 bases). The CDR3 runs to 14 residues. Trimming shortened V by 5 bases and J by 0 bases, and 11 bases separated the two germline ends. Germline V CDR1 and CDR2: SEHNR, FQNEAQ (reference sequence). The DNA for the CDR3 is TGTGCCAGCAGCCCTGAGGACTTCTCCTACGAGCAGTACTTC. Its protein is CASSPEDFSYEQYF.

The chain carries TRBV11-2 and TRBJ2-5; D unclear. V lost 1 base and J lost 2, with 2 bases in between. The CDR3 has 12 residues. Germline assignment: CDR1 SGHAT and CDR2 FQNNGV. The CDR3 DNA is TGTGCCAGCAGCTTAGGGCAAGAGACCCAGTACTTC. This translates into CASSLGQETQYF.

The J gene is TRBJ2-1, the V gene TRBV28, with D perhaps matching TRBD2 (6 bases). This CDR3 has 14 residues. V was clipped by 6 bases and J by 6 bases, with 15 bases between them. Germline V lookup: CDR1 MDHEN, CDR2 SYDVKM. This CDR3 is CASSPSFSGNEQFF. CDR3 in DNA: TGTGCCAGCAGCCCCAGCTTTAGCGGCAATGAGCAGTTCTTC.

The rearrangement links TRBV25-1 to TRBJ1-1; D gene unclear. Per germline, CDR1 MGHDK and CDR2 SYGVNS. The V gene lost 1 base and the J gene lost 5 bases, with 8 bases spanning the gap. The CDR3 is 13 residues long. CDR3 sequence: CASSEFVWTEAFF. The CDR3 nucleotides read TGTGCCAGCAGTGAATTTGTATGGACTGAAGCTTTCTTT.

The rearrangement links TRBV19 to TRBJ1-6; 9 nucleotides align to TRBD1. The CDR3 totals 16 residues. Looked up from germline, CDR1 is LNHDA and CDR2 is SQIVND (reference sequence). The ends lost 5 bases at V and 5 bases at J; junction bases unmatched: 7. The CDR3 reads CASSGTGKGNNSPLHF. CDR3 nucleotides: TGTGCCAGTAGTGGGACAGGGAAAGGAAATAATTCACCCCTCCACTTT.

The chain employs TRBV4-2 and TRBJ2-5, with D perhaps being TRBD1 or TRBD2 (6 bases each). This CDR3 is built from 14 residues. Germline V gene data show CDR1 as LGHNA and CDR2 as YNFKEQ. V lost 0 bases and J lost 5, with 10 bases in between. This chain's CDR3 is CASSQERGAETQYF. The CDR3, as DNA: TGTGCCAGCAGCCAAGAAAGGGGGGCGGAGACCCAGTACTTC.

The chain couples TRBV5-1 to TRBJ1-6; 7 bases align to TRBD1. Looked up from germline, CDR1 is SGHRS and CDR2 is YFSETQ. CDR3 length: 16 amino acids. V lost 4 bases, J lost 10 bases, and 14 bases stayed unmatched. CDR3: CASSGQPTGDGSPLHF. CDR3 nucleotide sequence: TGCGCCAGCAGCGGCCAACCCACAGGGGATGGATCACCCCTCCACTTT.

The V call is TRBV10-2, the J call TRBJ1-5; the match to TRBD1 covers 8 bases. The germline CDR1 and CDR2 sequences are WSHSY and SAAADI. Trimming at V came to 3 bases and at J to 5 bases, leaving 6 bases not matched to a gene. The length of the CDR3 is 15 residues. The CDR3 coding sequence is TGCGCCAGCAGTGACCGGACAGGGAAGCATCAGCCCCAGCATTTT. As protein: CASSDRTGKHQPQHF.

The chain carries TRBV15 and TRBJ1-5; possible D gene TRBD1, 5 bases. Per germline, CDR1 LNHNV and CDR2 YYDKDF (reference sequence). The germline V and J ends were trimmed by 0 bases and 3 bases, with 9 bases remaining between them. This CDR3 is built from 15 residues. CDR3 in DNA: TGTGCCACCAGCAGAGATCGACAGTTCAATCAGCCCCAGCATTTT. Translation: CATSRDRQFNQPQHF.

The chain combines TRBV5-1 with TRBJ2-3, with TRBD1 as a possible D gene (6 bases). The CDR3 consists of 16 residues. V was pared by 2 bases and J by 1 base, with 14 bases between. Germline V gives CDR1 SGHRS, CDR2 YFSETQ. The CDR3 bases are TGCGCCAGCAGCTTCCTTCGGGCAGGGGGCACAGATACGCAGTATTTT. It codes for CASSFLRAGGTDTQYF.

This clone was seen a single time. The V and J genes are TRBV30 and TRBJ2-7; no clear D gene. V lost 0 bases and J 7 bases, leaving 7 bases between the germline ends. Germline CDR1 reads GTSNPN; CDR2 reads SVGIG (reference sequence). CDR3 length equals 11 residues. The CDR3 DNA reads as TGTGCCTGGAGTGTACGTGTGGAGCAGTACTTC. Its translation: CAWSVRVEQYF. Using reference TRBV30 and TRBJ2-7 for the parts outside the CDR3, the full variable domain is SQTIHQWPATLVQPVGSPLSLECTVEGTSNPNLYWYRQAAGRGLQLLFYSVGIGQISSEVPQNLSASRPQDRQFILSSKKLLLSDSGFYLCAWSVRVEQYFGPGTRLTVT.

The chain joins TRBV9 to TRBJ2-7; 8 nucleotides line up with TRBD2. Losses at the gene ends were 5 bases for V and 7 bases for J; bases not matched to a gene: 17. Germline values: CDR1 SGDLS, CDR2 YYNGEE. The CDR3 has 16 residues. The CDR3 spells CASSPYLSGKFGEQYF. The CDR3 DNA follows: TGTGCCAGCAGTCCTTACCTTAGCGGGAAGTTTGGGGAGCAGTACTTC.

The chain combines TRBV5-1 with TRBJ2-3, with D possibly being TRBD2 (5 bases). CDR3 length: 18 amino acids. CDR1 is SGHRS, CDR2 YFSETQ, per germline. Trimming pared 2 bases from V and 0 bases from J, leaving 19 bases between. The CDR3 sequence: CASSFFLTDLASTDTQYF. The CDR3 region has the DNA TGCGCCAGCAGCTTTTTTCTTACGGACTTAGCTAGCACAGATACGCAGTATTTT.

The chain uses TRBV6-2 or TRBV6-3 and TRBJ2-4; no definite D call. CDR3 length: 13 residues. Trimming removed 0 bases at V and 7 bases at J, with 7 bases between. From germline, CDR1 is MNHEY and CDR2 SVGEGT. The CDR3 region is CASSYSNNNIQYF. CDR3 nucleotides: TGTGCCAGCAGTTACTCGAACAACAACATTCAGTACTTC.

This chain joins TRBV20-1 and TRBJ1-1; a possible D gene is TRBD1 (5 bases). Germline V gives CDR1 DFQATT, CDR2 SNEGSKA (reference sequence). Trimming removed 3 bases at V and 4 bases at J, with 9 bases between. The CDR3 contains 12 residues. The CDR3 reads CSASRRGTEAFF. CDR3 nucleotide sequence: TGCAGTGCTAGTAGGAGGGGCACTGAAGCTTTCTTT.

The V and J genes are TRBV27 and TRBJ2-1, with a tentative D call TRBD2 (6 bases). Deletions cut 1 base from V and 5 bases from J, with 12 bases between. The CDR3 contains 15 residues. From germline, CDR1 is MNHEY and CDR2 SMNVEV (reference sequence). In DNA, the CDR3 is TGTGCCAGCAGTTTATTCCCCGGCGGGAACAATGAGCAGTTCTTC. Its protein is CASSLFPGGNNEQFF.